This TCR beta chain was sequenced during a study of vaccination and CD4 T cells after COVID-19. The wider study: A median of 101 days (range 35 to 161) separated diagnosis from post-COVID sampling. Median time from second vaccine dose to sampling was roughly 65 days (14 to 241). In culture, cells were exposed to overlapping spike peptides from SARS-CoV-2, HCoV-NL63, HCoV-OC43 and HCoV-229E. Study results and caveats: The study found median SARS-CoV-2-reactive clonotypes rising from roughly 19 to 38, not significantly.

On this clonotype itself: Its antigen remains unknown.

Treatment: approximately nine-day PBMC culture with coronavirus spike peptide pools or control peptides (ViraFEST assay). This CDR3 spans 15 amino acids. Germline V CDR1 and CDR2: MNHEY, SVGEGT. Trimming took 2 bases from V and 10 from J, leaving 20 bases between them. Sequence data for DNA of cultured CD4+ T cells were generated by the Oncomine TCR Beta short-read assay. One entry per CDR3 protein, called by TCRdb with MiXCR from the PCR reads. The sample holds approximately 15,000 distinct CDR3 sequences; approximately 53% are singletons and the top ten take roughly 4.2%. This chain connects TRBV6-2 or TRBV6-3 to TRBJ1-1; D is undetermined. The sample was CD4+ T cells from blood, cultured in vitro, taken before SARS-CoV-2 vaccination. The sequence was collected from a human donor who had recovered from COVID-19. In DNA form, the CDR3 reads TGTGCCAGCAGTTACGTTATGGGAGACGAGCGTGGAGCTTTCTTT. It codes for CASSYVMGDERGAFF.